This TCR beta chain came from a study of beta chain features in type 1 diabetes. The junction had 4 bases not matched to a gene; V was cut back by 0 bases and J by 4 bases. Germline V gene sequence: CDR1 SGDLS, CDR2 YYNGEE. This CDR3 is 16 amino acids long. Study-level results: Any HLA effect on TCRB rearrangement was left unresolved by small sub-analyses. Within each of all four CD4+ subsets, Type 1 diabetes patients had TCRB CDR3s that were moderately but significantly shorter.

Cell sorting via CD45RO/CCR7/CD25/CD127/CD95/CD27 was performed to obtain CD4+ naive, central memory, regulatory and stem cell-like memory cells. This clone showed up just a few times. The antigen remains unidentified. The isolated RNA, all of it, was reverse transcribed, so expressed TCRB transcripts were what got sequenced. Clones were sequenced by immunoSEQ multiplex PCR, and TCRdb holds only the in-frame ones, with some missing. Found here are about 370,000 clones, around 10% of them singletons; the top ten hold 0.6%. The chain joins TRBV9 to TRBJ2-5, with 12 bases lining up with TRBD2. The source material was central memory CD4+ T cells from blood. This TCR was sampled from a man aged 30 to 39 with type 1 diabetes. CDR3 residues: CASSVAPSGGGETQYF. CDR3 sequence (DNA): TGTGCCAGCAGCGTAGCCCCTAGCGGGGGGGGAGAGACCCAGTACTTC.